One sample yielded the 12 T cell receptor beta chains listed below, sequenced in a study of T-cell reconstitution after alpha-beta-depleted transplantation in children (dated by TCRdb to 2016 to 2017). Library preparation was by PCR. The reads were generated on an Illumina HiSeq 2500. TCR libraries were prepared with molecular barcoding, using unique molecular identifiers to normalize TCRbeta repertoire quantification. TCRdb redid the processing of the public reads, applying fastp at Q25 and MiXCR, and retained in-frame beta chains. Every distinct CDR3 protein forms one entry, paired with its most common genes and DNA. Recorded for this sample are hundreds of thousands of distinct CDR3 sequences; under 20% of them occurred a single time. Just under 45% of the sample is in the top ten clones. The sample's treatment or condition label, in plain terms: allogeneic hematopoietic cell transplantation with graft depleted of TCRalphabeta T cells and CD19 B cells.

The sequencing used PBMCs, mostly from graft donor cells, collected 360 days after TCRalphabeta/CD19-depleted stem cell transplant. The receptors stem from a male patient under 10 years old who had a stem cell transplant for acute lymphoblastic leukemia, so the T cells may come from the graft donor.

This clonotype came up a few times. The chain joins TRBV7-2 to TRBJ2-3, with a weak D call TRBD1 (6 bases). V dropped 6 bases and J dropped 4 bases, with 23 bases sitting between them. This CDR3 has 17 amino acids. The germline V gene encodes CDR1 SGHTA and CDR2 FQGNSA. CDR3 in DNA: TGTGCCAGCAGGCCCAACCTGGGATTGGGGGCGGCAGATACGCAGTATTTT. Amino acids: CASRPNLGLGAADTQYF.

This clonotype was detected many times. The chain recombines TRBV12-3 or TRBV12-4 with TRBJ2-1; possibly TRBD1 for D (6 bases). There are 17 residues in the CDR3. Trimming removed 5 bases from V and 4 bases from J, with 21 bases in between. CDR3 sequence (DNA): TGTGCCAGCAGTAGAGAACAGGGAAGAGGGGGATACAATGAGCAGTTCTTC. It yields the protein CASSREQGRGGYNEQFF.

This CDR3 is CASRRDSQGYEQYF. CDR3 in DNA: TGTGCCAGCAGACGGGACTCCCAGGGTTACGAGCAGTACTTC. V usage is TRBV2 and J usage is TRBJ2-7; D is perhaps TRBD2 (6 bases). Germline loops: CDR1 SNHLY, CDR2 FYNNEI. The CDR3 totals 14 residues. The ends were cut back, 6 bases at V and 4 bases at J, with 16 bases in the middle.

This clonotype has just a few counts. The chain joins TRBV25-1 to TRBJ2-1; D is unclear. Germline V CDR1 and CDR2: MGHDK, SYGVNS. This CDR3 has 15 amino acids. V was clipped by 4 bases and J by 4 bases, with 14 bases between them. In DNA form, the CDR3 reads TGTGCCAGCAGTGGAGAGCAGCGTCCATACAATGAGCAGTTCTTC. It codes for CASSGEQRPYNEQFF.

This clonotype was seen a few times. V and J are TRBV15 and TRBJ2-7; the match to TRBD1 covers 9 bases. The CDR3 extends over 15 amino acids. In germline, CDR1 is LNHNV, CDR2 YYDKDF (reference sequence). J was trimmed by 4 bases and V by 3 bases; bases with no gene match: 7. CDR3 amino acids: CATSRDGTGTYEQYF. The CDR3 DNA is TGTGCCACCAGCAGGGACGGGACAGGGACATACGAGCAGTACTTC.

This clonotype was detected only a few times. This chain uses TRBV7-7 with TRBJ2-2; TRBD1 matches at 8 bases. With 4 bases clipped from V and 2 bases from J, the junction kept 12 bases outside the gene matches. CDR1 SSHAT and CDR2 FNYEAQ come from the germline V gene (reference sequence). The CDR3 sequence is 18 residues long. CDR3 in amino acids: CASSYRQGPPTNTGELFF. In DNA, the CDR3 is TGTGCCAGCAGCTATAGACAGGGGCCGCCTACTAACACCGGGGAGCTGTTTTTT.

The rearrangement links TRBV10-2 to TRBJ2-2, with D perhaps TRBD1 or TRBD2 (5 bases each). With 11 bases removed from V and 4 bases from J, the gap between germline ends came to 14 bases. Germline V gene data show CDR1 as WSHSY and CDR2 as SAAADI. The CDR3 consists of 13 residues. CDR3 in amino acids: CAGTGRATGELFF. For the CDR3, the DNA is TGCGCCGGGACGGGCAGGGCCACCGGGGAGCTGTTTTTT.

This clonotype was detected a few times. This chain connects TRBV27 to TRBJ2-5; D might be TRBD2 (7 bases). The germline V and J ends were trimmed by 6 bases and 5 bases, with 13 bases remaining between them. From germline, CDR1 is MNHEY and CDR2 SMNVEV (reference sequence). This CDR3 comprises 13 residues. The DNA for the CDR3 is TGTGCCAGCAGGGGGGGGGGCTTGGAGACCCAGTACTTC. Translation: CASRGGGLETQYF.

V is TRBV6-2 or TRBV6-3 and J is TRBJ2-7; 8 positions match TRBD1. The junction had 4 bases not matched to a gene; V was cut back by 6 bases and J by 6 bases. The CDR3 contains 12 residues. Per the germline V gene, CDR1 is MNHEY and CDR2 is SVGEGT. This CDR3 reads CASSRDRGEQYF. In DNA, the CDR3 is TGTGCCAGCAGCCGTGACAGGGGCGAGCAGTACTTC.

This clonotype was recorded a few times. V is TRBV5-1 and J is TRBJ1-1; D gene uncertain. The length of the CDR3 is 15 residues. Germline lookup yields CDR1 SGHRS and CDR2 YFSETQ. Between the trimmed V and J ends, which lost 3 bases and 4 bases, there was a span of 16 bases. The CDR3 nucleotides read TGCGCCAGCAGCTCGGGCCCCTCTGGCAGCACTGAAGCTTTCTTT. It codes for CASSSGPSGSTEAFF.

V gene TRBV11-1 combines with J gene TRBJ1-3; TRBD1 matches 7 bases. CDR3 length: 17 residues. Per the germline V gene, CDR1 is SGHAT and CDR2 is FQDESV (reference sequence). V shed 2 bases and J 0 bases; nucleotides not matched to a gene: 7. The CDR3 loop is CASSLQMTGLSGNTIYF. CDR3 DNA: TGTGCCAGCAGCTTACAGATGACAGGGCTCTCTGGAAACACCATATATTTT.

This clonotype showed up just a few times. This chain joins TRBV19 and TRBJ2-5; D may be TRBD1 (5 bases). Germline-derived CDR1 and CDR2 are LNHDA and SQIVND (reference sequence). This CDR3 is built from 13 residues. V was shortened by 3 bases and J by 5 bases, with 10 bases between the two germline ends. CDR3 sequence reads: CASSMGQLETQYF. In DNA form, the CDR3 reads TGTGCCAGTAGTATGGGGCAGTTGGAGACCCAGTACTTC.